This T cell receptor (beta chain) is drawn from a study of CD8 T cells in ankylosing spondylitis. Regarding the study as a whole: Under 10 highly homologous variants formed a TCR beta motif that appeared characteristic of ankylosing spondylitis blood.

V lost 8 bases, J lost 6 bases, and 17 bases lay in between. Germline V gene data show CDR1 as MNHEY and CDR2 as SMNVEV (reference sequence). There are 14 residues in the CDR3. This clonotype was seen at least ten times. The antigen remains unidentified. TCRdb ran MiXCR on the 5' RACE reads and lists one entry per CDR3 protein. The sample includes some 38,000 distinct CDR3 sequences, 10% of them seen just once. The chain employs TRBV27 and TRBJ2-1; D possibly matches TRBD1 or TRBD2 (5 bases each). Sequenced input: blood, either unsorted or a sorted T cell fraction (not recorded which). The receptor comes from a male donor with ankylosing spondylitis or in good health (not recorded which). This CDR3 is CASGRGQAPNEQFF. The CDR3 nucleotides are TGTGCCAGCGGCCGGGGCCAGGCCCCCAATGAGCAGTTCTTC.